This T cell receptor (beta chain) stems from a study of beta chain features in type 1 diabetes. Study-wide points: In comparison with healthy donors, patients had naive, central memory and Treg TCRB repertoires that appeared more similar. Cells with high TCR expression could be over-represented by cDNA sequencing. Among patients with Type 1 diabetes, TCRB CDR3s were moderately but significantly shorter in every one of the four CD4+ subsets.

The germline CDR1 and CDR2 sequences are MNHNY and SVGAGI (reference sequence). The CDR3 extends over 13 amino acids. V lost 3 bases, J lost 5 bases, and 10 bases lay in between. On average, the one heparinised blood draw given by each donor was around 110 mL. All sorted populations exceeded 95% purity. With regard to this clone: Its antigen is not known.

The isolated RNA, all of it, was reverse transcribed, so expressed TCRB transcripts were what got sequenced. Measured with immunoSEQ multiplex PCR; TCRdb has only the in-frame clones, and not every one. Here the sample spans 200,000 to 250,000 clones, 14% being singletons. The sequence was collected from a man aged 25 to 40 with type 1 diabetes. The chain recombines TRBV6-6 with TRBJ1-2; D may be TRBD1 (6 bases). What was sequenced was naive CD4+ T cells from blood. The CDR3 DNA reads TGTGCCAGCAGTTATTCCGGACAGTATGGCTACACCTTC. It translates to CASSYSGQYGYTF.